The entry below gives a single T cell receptor beta chain sequence along with its context. Each sample yielded 90,000 to 100,000 assayed TCR templates. The method was immunoSEQ multiplex PCR; TCRdb's version includes in-frame clones alone and lacks a portion of them. The sample lists 80,000 to 95,000 clones; roughly 94% were seen once. The data belong to a study of siplizumab effects on memory and regulatory T cells. In germline, CDR1 is MNHEY, CDR2 SVGAGI. V shed 0 bases and J shed 7 bases, with 15 bases lying between them. There are 16 residues in the CDR3. Sequences were obtained from CD8+ T cells sorted from blood. The rearrangement links TRBV6-5 to TRBJ2-2; perhaps TRBD1 as D (6 bases). The TCR comes from a human donor in good health. CDR3 region: CASSYSTGEWGGELFF. For the CDR3, the DNA is TGTGCCAGCAGTTACTCGACAGGCGAATGGGGCGGGGAGCTGTTTTTT.